The 20 T cell receptor beta chains below were found in one sample sequenced in a study of blood T cells in healthy people across ages. For the second PCR, which ran for 7 to 11 cycles, a sample-barcoded 5' primer and a J-beta primer mix were used. MiXCR, applied by TCRdb to the 5' RACE reads, yields one record per CDR3 protein. Seen here are approximately 810,000 distinct CDR3 sequences, under 35% observed once, and the top ten hold roughly 17%. The sample was blood. These receptors came from an elderly woman in good health.

V usage is TRBV7-9 and J usage is TRBJ2-1; TRBD2 aligns across 9 bases. Germline CDR1 is SEHNR and CDR2 is FQNEAQ (reference sequence). This CDR3 spans 16 amino acids. The V segment lost 1 base and the J segment 6 bases; nucleotides outside the gene matches: 7. The CDR3 loop reads CASSLGGSGGINEQFF. In DNA form, the CDR3 reads TGTGCCAGCAGCTTAGGAGGTAGCGGGGGAATCAATGAGCAGTTCTTC.

This clonotype was seen ten or more times. The V call is TRBV7-2, the J call TRBJ2-7; no firm D call. This CDR3 is built from 13 residues. In germline, CDR1 is SGHTA, CDR2 FQGNSA. The ends were cut back, 1 base at V and 2 bases at J, with 6 bases in the middle. CDR3 in DNA: TGTGCCAGCAGCTTAGGTTACACCTACGAGCAGTACTTC. It is translated as CASSLGYTYEQYF.

This clonotype was seen many times. The V and J genes are TRBV7-2 and TRBJ2-7; D remains ambiguous. Germline V CDR1 and CDR2: SGHTA, FQGNSA. This CDR3 comprises 13 residues. The V gene lost 2 bases and the J gene lost 2 bases, with 7 bases spanning the gap. The CDR3 here is CASSLKLTYEQYF. DNA for the CDR3: TGTGCCAGCAGCTTAAAATTGACCTACGAGCAGTACTTC.

This clonotype was seen a single time. One base away lies a much larger clone, so this may be a sequencing read error. This chain joins TRBV6-1 and TRBJ2-3; D is perhaps TRBD1 (6 bases). The V end lost 10 bases, the J end lost 1 base, and 9 bases lay between the germline ends. This CDR3 is 12 amino acids long. Germline V gene lookup returns CDR1 MNHNS and CDR2 SASEGT. The CDR3 DNA sequence: TGTGCCACGCGACAGGGCACAGATACGCAGTATTTT. Protein: CATRQGTDTQYF.

This chain joins TRBV7-2 and TRBJ2-1, with TRBD1 as a possible D gene (6 bases). V lost 5 bases and J 2 bases, leaving 13 bases between the germline ends. The CDR3 loop spans 15 amino acids. Germline assignment: CDR1 SGHTA and CDR2 FQGNSA. This chain's CDR3 is CASSQEDSPYNEQFF. The CDR3 DNA reads TGTGCCAGCAGCCAAGAGGACAGTCCCTACAATGAGCAGTTCTTC.

This clonotype was picked up many times. At one boundary the junction diverges from the germline segment, which might be a read error. This chain uses TRBV6-2 or TRBV6-3 with TRBJ2-1; 12 bases line up with TRBD2. Germline CDR1 is MNHEY and CDR2 is SVGEGT. The CDR3 sequence is 16 residues long. CDR3 amino acids: CASSPATSGGYNKQFF. The CDR3 nucleotides read TGTGCCAGCAGCCCGGCCACTAGCGGGGGGTACAATAAGCAGTTCTTC.

This clonotype was picked up many times. J is TRBJ2-7 and V is TRBV6-5, with D possibly being TRBD2 (7 bases). V was clipped by 0 bases and J by 4 bases, with 13 bases between them. This CDR3 is 15 amino acids long. Germline loops: CDR1 MNHEY, CDR2 SVGAGI. The CDR3 loop is CASSYSVRGAYEQYF. For the CDR3, the DNA is TGTGCCAGCAGTTACTCAGTTCGGGGGGCGTACGAGCAGTACTTC.

This clonotype occurred many times. The CDR3 DNA is TGTGCCAGCAGTTTTCGAGGAGCTAACTATGGCTACACCTTC. Translating it yields CASSFRGANYGYTF. The gene calls are TRBV12-3 or TRBV12-4 and TRBJ1-2; D ambiguous. There are 14 residues in the CDR3. V lost 3 bases and J lost 0, with 8 bases in between.

This clonotype was counted only a few times. The rearrangement uses TRBV28 and TRBJ1-1; D is unclear. Per germline, CDR1 MDHEN and CDR2 SYDVKM. Trimming took off 4 bases at V and 2 bases at J, with 11 bases between the two ends. The CDR3 has 14 amino acids. The CDR3 coding sequence is TGTGCCAGCAGTTCGTCCGGTGAAAACACTGAAGCTTTCTTT. Translating gives CASSSSGENTEAFF.

The rearrangement joins TRBV12-3 or TRBV12-4 to TRBJ1-5; D is unclear. This CDR3 is built from 13 residues. The V end was cut by 5 bases, the J end by 11 bases, with 16 bases between. The CDR3 DNA sequence: TGTGCCAGCAGTCCCGGGTTGTATGGAGCCCAGCATTTT. Its protein is CASSPGLYGAQHF.

Ten or more counts support this clonotype. This chain connects TRBV5-6 to TRBJ2-5; the D gene is possibly TRBD2 (6 bases). The CDR3 contains 18 residues. Germline CDR1 and CDR2: SGHDT and YYEEEE. V lost 3 bases, J lost 5 bases, and 26 bases lay in between. This CDR3 is CASSSLEPGLRPGETQYF. In DNA form, the CDR3 reads TGTGCCAGCAGCTCTCTAGAACCGGGACTTAGGCCGGGGGAGACCCAGTACTTC. Full variable domain (outside the CDR3, taken from reference TRBV5-6 and TRBJ2-5): DAGVTQSPTHLIKTRGQQVTLRCSPKSGHDTVSWYQQALGQGPQFIFQYYEEEERQRGNFPDRFSGHQFPNYSSELNVNALLLGDSALYLCASSSLEPGLRPGETQYFGPGTRLLVL.

Of note for this clonotype: This could be a read error, since a much larger clone is one nucleotide away. This chain uses TRBV12-3 or TRBV12-4 with TRBJ2-3; D might be TRBD1 (6 bases). The CDR3 is 14 residues long. CDR3 sequence (DNA): TGTGCCAGCAGTTTTAGGGCAGGGGCAGATACGGAGTATTTT. It yields the protein CASSFRAGADTEYF.

This clonotype showed up just a few times. A much bigger clone sits one base away, suggesting this may be a read error. The chain is built from TRBV6-5 and TRBJ2-7; TRBD1 might be the D (6 bases). TRBJ2-5 explains the end of the DNA better; the J call may be wrong. Germline CDR1 is MNHEY and CDR2 is SVGAGI. The CDR3 length is 12 residues. DNA for the CDR3: TGTGCCAGCAGCGAACCGACAGGGACCCAGTACTTC. Translated, it gives CASSEPTGTQYF.

This clonotype was seen a single time. This may stem from a read error, because a much larger clone lies one nucleotide away. The rearrangement uses TRBV7-8 and TRBJ1-2; TRBD1 might be the D (5 bases). Germline CDR1 SGHVS, CDR2 FQNEAQ. V lost 0 bases to trimming and J lost 6 bases, with 8 bases between them. This CDR3 contains 13 residues. CDR3 sequence (DNA): TGTGCCAGCAGCTTAGCAGGGGAGGATGGCTACACCTTC. Translating it yields CASSLAGEDGYTF. Based on the CDR3 plus reference TRBV7-8 and TRBJ1-2, the full variable domain is GAGVSQSPRYKVAKRGQDVALRCDPISGHVSLFWYQQALGQGPEFLTYFQNEAQLDKSGLPSDRFFAERPEGSVSTLKIQRTQQEDSAVYLCASSLAGEDGYTFGSGTRLTVV.

This clonotype was observed at least ten times. The chain combines TRBV20-1 with TRBJ2-7; 10 nucleotides match TRBD2. The V gene end was trimmed by 1 base and the J gene end by 3 bases; junction bases not matched to a gene: 9. The CDR3 extends over 16 amino acids. The germline gives CDR1 DFQATT, CDR2 SNEGSKA (reference sequence). CDR3 in DNA: TGCAGTGCTAGAGTAGCTAGCGGGGGTCAGGGCTACGAGCAGTACTTC. Its translation: CSARVASGGQGYEQYF.

This clonotype was found many times. The chain has TRBV5-6 and TRBJ1-2; 9 bases align to TRBD1. Germline-derived CDR1 and CDR2 are SGHDT and YYEEEE. CDR3 size: 15 residues. V lost 2 bases, J lost 2 bases, and 4 bases stayed unmatched. The CDR3 DNA sequence: TGTGCCAGCAGCTTAGGACAGGGGAGGAACTATGGCTACACCTTC. As protein: CASSLGQGRNYGYTF.

This clonotype was observed many times. The rearrangement uses TRBV7-9 and TRBJ1-6; TRBD1 might be the D (5 bases). Germline V gene data show CDR1 as SEHNR and CDR2 as FQNEAQ (reference sequence). V was shortened by 5 bases and J by 10 bases, with 15 bases between the two germline ends. The CDR3 loop spans 14 amino acids. CDR3 residues: CASSRGESFSPLHF. For the CDR3, the DNA is TGTGCCAGCAGCCGAGGGGAATCCTTCTCACCCCTCCACTTT. Using reference TRBV7-9 and TRBJ1-6 for the parts outside the CDR3, the full variable domain is DTGVSQNPRHKITKRGQNVTFRCDPISEHNRLYWYRQTLGQGPEFLTYFQNEAQLEKSRLLSDRFSAERPKGSFSTLEIQRTEQGDSAMYLCASSRGESFSPLHFGNGTRLTVT.

There are many counts of this clonotype. V usage is TRBV3-1 and J usage is TRBJ2-7; 10 nucleotides agree with TRBD1. V lost 4 bases to trimming and J lost 7 bases; unmatched junction nucleotides: 10. The CDR3 extends over 15 amino acids. Germline loops: CDR1 LGHDT, CDR2 YNNKEL (reference sequence). CDR3 sequence reads: CASSLPGTGAEEQYF. CDR3 coding DNA: TGTGCCAGCAGCCTACCCGGGACAGGGGCGGAGGAGCAGTACTTC.

To note about this clonotype: One end of the junction fails to match germline, which may point to a read error. As DNA, the CDR3 is TGTACCAGCAGCCAAGATTCGGGGACAACGGCCTTGTATGGCTACACCTTC. Encoded protein: CTSSQDSGTTALYGYTF. This chain uses TRBV4-2 with TRBJ1-2; D may be TRBD1 (6 bases). CDR1 is LGHNA and CDR2 is YNFKEQ in the germline V gene. This CDR3 has 17 residues.

This clonotype was found a few times. The V gene is TRBV3-1, the J gene TRBJ2-7, with D maybe TRBD2 (5 bases). This CDR3 is built from 12 residues. Trimming took 6 bases from V and 7 from J, leaving 13 bases between them. Germline loops: CDR1 LGHDT, CDR2 YNNKEL (reference sequence). The CDR3 DNA follows: TGTGCCAGCAGGAAGGACTCCGGGGAGCAGTACTTC. It translates to CASRKDSGEQYF.